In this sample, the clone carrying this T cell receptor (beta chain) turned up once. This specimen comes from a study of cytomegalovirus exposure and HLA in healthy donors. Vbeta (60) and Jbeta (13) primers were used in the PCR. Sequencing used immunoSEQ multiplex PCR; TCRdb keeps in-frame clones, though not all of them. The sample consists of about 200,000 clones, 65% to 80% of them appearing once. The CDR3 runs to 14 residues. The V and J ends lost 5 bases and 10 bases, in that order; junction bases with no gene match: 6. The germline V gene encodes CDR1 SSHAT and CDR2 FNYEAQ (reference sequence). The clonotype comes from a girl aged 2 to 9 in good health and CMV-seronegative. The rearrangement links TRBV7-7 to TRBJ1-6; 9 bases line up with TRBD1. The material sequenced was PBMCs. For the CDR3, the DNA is TGTGCCAGCAGCACGGGACAGGGTGGGTCACCCCTCCACTTT. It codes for CASSTGQGGSPLHF.